This passage covers 21 T cell receptor beta chains from one sample sequenced in a study of a mutant IDH1 vaccine in newly diagnosed glioma. Time point given: week 23, last vaccination. Vaccination comprised doses that each held 300 ug of mutant IDH1 20-mer peptide, plus topical imiquimod. Clones were sequenced by immunoSEQ multiplex PCR, and TCRdb holds only the in-frame ones, with some missing. The table records 70,000 to 95,000 clones, about 85% of them present only once. These receptors are not linked to any known antigen. The sequencing here drew on PBMCs, taken from a glioma patient whose treatment included an IDH1 peptide vaccine. Receptors originate from a woman between 50 and 59 years old with glioma.

The chain joins TRBV10-2 to TRBJ1-6; possible D gene TRBD1, 5 bases. V lost 6 bases and J lost 5, with 20 bases in between. This CDR3 is 17 amino acids long. Germline-derived CDR1 and CDR2 are WSHSY and SAAADI. In nucleotides, the CDR3 is TGCGCCAGCAGGGGAAGGGACGCGGCGGGTCATAATTCACCCCTCCACTTT. Encoded protein: CASRGRDAAGHNSPLHF.

The chain carries TRBV5-5 and TRBJ1-4; D remains unclear. The CDR3 consists of 14 residues. Per germline, CDR1 SGHKS and CDR2 YYEKEE (reference sequence). Between the trimmed V and J ends, which lost 2 bases and 3 bases, there was a span of 8 bases. The CDR3: CASSFGSANEKLFF. DNA of the CDR3: TGTGCCAGCAGCTTTGGGTCTGCTAATGAAAAACTGTTTTTT.

The chain employs TRBV2 and TRBJ2-1; D might be TRBD1 or TRBD2, each matching 5 bases. V gave up 8 bases and J gave up 2 bases, with 16 bases separating them. CDR1 is SNHLY and CDR2 is FYNNEI in the germline V gene. The CDR3 loop spans 15 amino acids. Here the CDR3 reads CASEIFRDAYNEQFF. As DNA, the CDR3 is TGTGCCAGCGAGATCTTCCGGGACGCCTACAATGAGCAGTTCTTC.

The J gene is TRBJ1-5, the V gene TRBV28; 8 bases are a match to TRBD1. V lost 3 bases, J lost 6 bases, and 7 bases stayed unmatched. This CDR3 has 15 amino acids. Germline-derived CDR1 and CDR2 are MDHEN and SYDVKM. The CDR3 DNA sequence: TGTGCCAGCAGTTTTCCAGGGGGCCTTGGTCAGCCCCAGCATTTT. Encoded protein: CASSFPGGLGQPQHF.

The rearrangement joins TRBV6-1 to TRBJ2-3; 11 positions match TRBD2. V lost 1 base and J lost 6; bases outside the gene matches: 6. Germline V gene sequence: CDR1 MNHNS, CDR2 SASEGT. This CDR3 is built from 16 residues. CDR3 sequence (DNA): TGTGCCAGCAGTGAAGTGTTAGCGGGGGGGAGGGATACGCAGTATTTT. Translation: CASSEVLAGGRDTQYF.

The chain couples TRBV7-9 to TRBJ2-7; TRBD2 is a possible D gene (6 bases). Germline V gives CDR1 SEHNR, CDR2 FQNEAQ (reference sequence). CDR3 length: 13 amino acids. The V and J ends lost 8 bases and 4 bases respectively, with 15 bases between them. The CDR3 DNA sequence: TGTGCCAGCGCTAACCGCGGGACTTACGAGCAGTACTTC. Its protein is CASANRGTYEQYF.

This chain connects TRBV18 to TRBJ2-5; D possibly corresponds to TRBD2 (5 bases). Germline V gives CDR1 KGHSH, CDR2 LQKENI. There are 14 residues in the CDR3. Trimming shortened V by 2 bases and J by 1 base, and 8 bases separated the two germline ends. CDR3 coding DNA: TGTGCCAGCTCACCATGGGCGGGCCAAGAGACCCAGTACTTC. Its protein product is CASSPWAGQETQYF.

The rearrangement uses TRBV7-9 and TRBJ2-2; D gene uncertain. This CDR3 has 15 amino acids. Germline V CDR1 and CDR2: SEHNR, FQNEAQ (reference sequence). V lost 6 bases and J lost 2, with 13 bases in between. CDR3 DNA sequence: TGTGCCAGCAGTACAGTTCCTCTAAACACCGGGGAGCTGTTTTTT. As protein: CASSTVPLNTGELFF.

The chain links TRBV19 to TRBJ2-5; 7 nucleotides align to TRBD1. Germline assignment: CDR1 LNHDA and CDR2 SQIVND (reference sequence). The CDR3 runs to 15 residues. J lost 4 bases, V lost 9 bases, and 14 bases had no gene match. CDR3 coding DNA: TGTGCCAGCTCAAAGGGGGCCGGGACCTCAGAGACCCAGTACTTC. Its translation: CASSKGAGTSETQYF. The complete variable domain, with remaining parts taken from reference TRBV19 and TRBJ2-5, reads DGGITQSPKYLFRKEGQNVTLSCEQNLNHDAMYWYRQDPGQGLRLIYYSQIVNDFQKGDIAEGYSVSREKKESFPLTVTSAQKNPTAFYLCASSKGAGTSETQYFGPGTRLLVL.

About this clone: At one end the junction does not follow the germline gene, possibly because of a read error. The rearrangement links TRBV25-1 to TRBJ2-3, with D possibly being TRBD1 or TRBD2 (6 bases each). Germline V gene data show CDR1 as MGHDK and CDR2 as SYGVNS. The CDR3 totals 15 residues. The CDR3, as DNA: TGTGCCTGCAGTGAATTAAGGGGGGACACAGATACGCAGTATTTT. This codes for CACSELRGDTDTQYF.

This chain uses TRBV28 with TRBJ2-1; 9 nucleotides line up with TRBD2. Germline CDR1 reads MDHEN; CDR2 reads SYDVKM. The CDR3 sequence is 14 residues long. With 4 bases clipped from V and 8 bases from J, the junction kept 6 bases outside the gene matches. In nucleotides, the CDR3 is TGTGCCAGCAGTTGGGCTAGCGGGACATATGAGCAGTTCTTC. Its protein product is CASSWASGTYEQFF.

J is TRBJ1-1 and V is TRBV18; no clear D gene. Trimming cost V 3 bases and J 3 bases, with 11 bases left between them. This CDR3 has 14 amino acids. Germline V gives CDR1 KGHSH, CDR2 LQKENI. The CDR3 loop reads CASSPGGQDTEAFF. The CDR3 coding sequence is TGTGCCAGCTCACCGGGCGGGCAAGACACTGAAGCTTTCTTT.

The chain employs TRBV7-2 and TRBJ2-3; D possibly corresponds to TRBD2 (5 bases). Germline V gene lookup returns CDR1 SGHTA and CDR2 FQGNSA. Trimming removed 2 bases at V and 3 bases at J, with 15 bases between. The CDR3 contains 16 residues. For the CDR3, the DNA is TGTGCCAGCAGCTTAATGCCGGGGAAGAGGACAGATACGCAGTATTTT. Amino acids: CASSLMPGKRTDTQYF.

This clone was picked up one time. J is TRBJ1-1 and V is TRBV5-1; TRBD1 is a possible D gene (6 bases). V lost 2 bases and J lost 0, with 11 bases in between. The germline CDR1 and CDR2 sequences are SGHRS and YFSETQ. The CDR3 contains 15 residues. In DNA form, the CDR3 reads TGCGCCAGCAGCTTAGGGGGGCTAATGAACACTGAAGCTTTCTTT. It encodes CASSLGGLMNTEAFF.

The V gene is TRBV27, the J gene TRBJ2-5; tentatively, D is TRBD2 (5 bases). The CDR3 consists of 17 residues. The V end was cut by 1 base, the J end by 0 bases, with 15 bases between. Germline assignment: CDR1 MNHEY and CDR2 SMNVEV (reference sequence). The chain's CDR3 is CASSLCPGLEYQETQYF. Here the CDR3 DNA reads TGTGCCAGCAGTTTATGCCCAGGACTCGAGTACCAAGAGACCCAGTACTTC.

The rearrangement links TRBV10-2 to TRBJ2-2, with no clear D. CDR1 and CDR2 (germline): WSHSY, SAAADI. The CDR3 length is 15 residues. V lost 3 bases to trimming and J lost 2 bases, with 10 bases between them. The DNA of the CDR3 is TGCGCCAGCAGTGATGGCCCTTTCAACACCGGGGAGCTGTTTTTT. Translation gives CASSDGPFNTGELFF.

There are a few counts of this clone. The CDR3 protein is CASSLIRDYGYTF. CDR3 coding DNA: TGTGCCAGCAGCTTAATCAGGGACTATGGCTACACCTTC. The chain employs TRBV7-9 and TRBJ1-2; tentative D call: TRBD1 (5 bases). The CDR3 length is 13 residues. V was pared by 2 bases and J by 3 bases, with 7 bases between. CDR1 SEHNR and CDR2 FQNEAQ come from the germline V gene (reference sequence). The full variable domain, rest sourced from reference TRBV7-9 and TRBJ1-2, is DTGVSQNPRHKITKRGQNVTFRCDPISEHNRLYWYRQTLGQGPEFLTYFQNEAQLEKSRLLSDRFSAERPKGSFSTLEIQRTEQGDSAMYLCASSLIRDYGYTFGSGTRLTVV.

The chain carries TRBV2 and TRBJ2-1, with D perhaps TRBD1 (5 bases). The CDR3 is made up of 11 amino acids. V was pared by 2 bases and J by 9 bases, with 5 bases between. Germline CDR1 SNHLY, CDR2 FYNNEI. The CDR3 DNA sequence: TGTGCCAGCAGTGAAAGGGGTGAGCAGTTCTTC. Its protein is CASSERGEQFF.

The rearrangement links TRBV6-6 to TRBJ2-2; TRBD1 might be the D (6 bases). V shed 0 bases and J shed 2 bases, with 10 bases lying between them. Germline V gene sequence: CDR1 MNHNY, CDR2 SVGAGI (reference sequence). The CDR3 has 16 amino acids. This chain's CDR3 is CASSYSTRGNTGELFF. The CDR3 DNA is TGTGCCAGCAGTTACTCGACCAGGGGCAACACCGGGGAGCTGTTTTTT.

The chain joins TRBV5-1 to TRBJ2-3; 8 nucleotides line up with TRBD2. Looked up from germline, CDR1 is SGHRS and CDR2 is YFSETQ. V dropped 9 bases and J dropped 0; count of bases not matched to a gene: 3. The CDR3 is 13 amino acids. The CDR3 loop is CATQRESTDTQYF. The CDR3 DNA reads TGCGCCACCCAGCGGGAGAGCACAGATACGCAGTATTTT.

V usage is TRBV6-1 and J usage is TRBJ2-1; D unresolved. This CDR3 contains 14 residues. The V gene lost 5 bases and the J gene lost 8 bases, with 16 bases spanning the gap. Germline V gives CDR1 MNHNS, CDR2 SASEGT. The CDR3 DNA follows: TGTGCCAGCAGTTCGGCCCTACCGCCCCATGAGCAGTTCTTC. Translating gives CASSSALPPHEQFF.